Following are 25 T cell receptor beta chains from one sample sequenced in a study of cytomegalovirus exposure and HLA in healthy donors. The PCR ran on 60 Vbeta and 13 Jbeta primers. The data were produced by immunoSEQ multiplex PCR, yet TCRdb's version contains in-frame clones alone and is incomplete. This table holds about 150,000 clones, 80% to 85% found once. Sequencing was carried out using PBMCs. The receptors derive from a boy between 2 and 10 years old in good health and CMV-seronegative.

The sample holds a few counts of this clone. The rearrangement joins TRBV6-1 to TRBJ1-4, with 7 bases identical to TRBD1. Germline V gene data show CDR1 as MNHNS and CDR2 as SASEGT. CDR3 length: 16 residues. V gave up 4 bases and J gave up 6 bases; unmatched junction bases: 11. CDR3 bases: TGTGCCAGCAGTGGTGCCCGACAGGGATCGGATGAAAAACTGTTTTTT. This gives the protein CASSGARQGSDEKLFF.

The chain carries TRBV5-1 and TRBJ2-7, with 8 nucleotides matching TRBD1. In germline, CDR1 is SGHRS, CDR2 YFSETQ. The ends lost 4 bases at V and 8 bases at J; junction bases unmatched: 8. CDR3 length: 13 amino acids. The CDR3 here is CASSLSGGGKQYF. DNA for the CDR3: TGCGCCAGCAGCCTTTCAGGGGGCGGTAAGCAGTACTTC.

This chain connects TRBV6-5 to TRBJ2-7; 7 bases are shared with TRBD2. Germline V gene sequence: CDR1 MNHEY, CDR2 SVGAGI. V shed 5 bases, J shed 6 bases, and the junction held 7 bases outside the gene matches. The CDR3 length is 13 residues. CDR3 region: CASSQGLSGEQYF. As DNA, the CDR3 is TGTGCCAGCAGTCAGGGACTATCGGGCGAGCAGTACTTC.

The J gene is TRBJ2-1, the V gene TRBV7-6, with 11 bases fitting TRBD2. Germline CDR1 and CDR2: SGHVS and FNYEAQ. J was trimmed by 4 bases and V by 6 bases; bases with no gene match: 8. CDR3 size: 16 residues. The chain's CDR3 is CASSPGTSGPYNEQFF. DNA of the CDR3: TGTGCCAGCAGTCCCGGGACTAGCGGACCATACAATGAGCAGTTCTTC. The full variable domain, with the rest looked up from reference TRBV7-6 and TRBJ2-1, is GAGVSQSPRYKVTKRGQDVALRCDPISGHVSLYWYRQALGQGPEFLTYFNYEAQQDKSGLPNDRFSAERPEGSISTLTIQRTEQRDSAMYRCASSPGTSGPYNEQFFGPGTRLTVL.

The J gene is TRBJ1-1, the V gene TRBV19; TRBD1 aligns across 8 bases. J gave up 4 bases and V 7 bases, and 5 bases lay outside the gene matches. The CDR3 contains 13 residues. Germline V CDR1 and CDR2: LNHDA, SQIVND (reference sequence). The CDR3: CASTGQGRTEAFF. As DNA, the CDR3 is TGTGCCAGTACTGGACAGGGTCGCACTGAAGCTTTCTTT.

The V call is TRBV5-1, the J call TRBJ2-7; no firm D call. There are 13 residues in the CDR3. V was trimmed by 0 bases and J by 4 bases, leaving 8 bases between them. CDR1 is SGHRS, CDR2 YFSETQ, per germline. CDR3 amino acids: CASSLGSGYEQYF. The CDR3 bases are TGCGCCAGCAGCTTGGGGTCCGGTTACGAGCAGTACTTC.

This clone came up once. The chain carries TRBV7-9 and TRBJ2-5; 9 nucleotides match TRBD2. The germline V gene has CDR1 SEHNR and CDR2 FQNEAQ (reference sequence). With 1 base clipped from V and 2 bases from J, the junction kept 2 bases outside the gene matches. The CDR3 runs 15 residues. The CDR3 region has the DNA TGTGCCAGCAGCTTAGAAACTAGCGGGCAAGAGACCCAGTACTTC. Encoded protein: CASSLETSGQETQYF.

The gene calls are TRBV30 and TRBJ2-1; unclear D gene. V gave up 4 bases and J gave up 1 base, with 11 bases separating them. CDR1 and CDR2 from the germline V gene are GTSNPN and SVGIG (reference sequence). The CDR3 covers 14 residues. The CDR3 region is CAWIGRVSYNEQFF. CDR3 DNA sequence: TGTGCCTGGATTGGCCGGGTGTCCTACAATGAGCAGTTCTTC.

The genes are TRBV5-1 and TRBJ2-3; 7 bases agree with TRBD2. CDR3 length: 14 residues. Trimming at V came to 4 bases and at J to 7 bases, leaving 9 bases not matched to a gene. The germline gives CDR1 SGHRS, CDR2 YFSETQ. CDR3 sequence (DNA): TGCGCCAGCAGCAGGACCGGGACTACTAATACGCAGTATTTT. Its translation: CASSRTGTTNTQYF.

The chain employs TRBV10-3 and TRBJ2-3, with TRBD2 as a possible D gene (6 bases). The CDR3 contains 15 residues. With 4 bases removed from V and 3 bases from J, the gap between germline ends came to 14 bases. Per the germline V gene, CDR1 is ENHRY and CDR2 is SYGVKD. CDR3 sequence: CAISGPGVSTDTQYF. The DNA for the CDR3 is TGTGCCATCAGTGGCCCGGGGGTGTCGACAGATACGCAGTATTTT.

This chain joins TRBV4-1 and TRBJ2-7, with no clear D. Trimming shortened V by 0 bases and J by 0 bases, and 9 bases separated the two germline ends. The CDR3 sequence is 15 residues long. Germline lookup yields CDR1 MGHRA and CDR2 YSYEKL. CDR3 amino acids: CASSQEYYSSYEQYF. In DNA, the CDR3 is TGCGCCAGCAGCCAAGAGTACTACTCCTCCTACGAGCAGTACTTC.

This chain uses TRBV4-2 with TRBJ2-5, with 14 bases fitting TRBD2. The CDR3 consists of 18 residues. Germline lookup yields CDR1 LGHNA and CDR2 YNFKEQ. After removal of 0 bases from V and 5 bases from J, the junction contained 8 bases not matched to a gene. CDR3 in DNA: TGTGCCAGCAGCCAAGAAAGGGGGACTAGCGGGAGCCGGGAGACCCAGTACTTC. Translation gives CASSQERGTSGSRETQYF.

The chain is built from TRBV5-6 and TRBJ2-7, with TRBD2 matching 7 bases. The germline V gene has CDR1 SGHDT and CDR2 YYEEEE. Germline trimming cut 4 bases from V and 6 bases from J; bases unmatched to any gene: 4. The CDR3 spans 12 residues. In DNA, the CDR3 is TGTGCCAGCAGCAGACTAGCATCCGAGCAGTACTTC. Translation gives CASSRLASEQYF.

The chain has TRBV18 and TRBJ1-2; 8 bases align to TRBD1. Trimming took 4 bases from V and 3 from J; bases not matched to a gene: 4. From germline, CDR1 is KGHSH and CDR2 LQKENI. The CDR3 length is 14 residues. This CDR3 is CASSLSTGDYGYTF. The CDR3 DNA follows: TGTGCCAGCTCACTATCGACAGGGGACTATGGCTACACCTTC.

The gene calls are TRBV7-9 and TRBJ1-1, with TRBD1 matching 8 bases. V was pared by 0 bases and J by 9 bases, with 6 bases of the junction left unmatched. The length of the CDR3 is 14 residues. Germline assignment: CDR1 SEHNR and CDR2 FQNEAQ (reference sequence). As DNA, the CDR3 is TGTGCCAGCAGCTTAGCGGACAGGGTGAGTCAAGCTTTCTTT. This sequence encodes CASSLADRVSQAFF.

This clone occurred once. The V call is TRBV7-3, the J call TRBJ2-2; a weak D match, TRBD1 (6 bases). Trimming pared 2 bases from V and 5 bases from J, leaving 24 bases between. The CDR3 runs to 19 residues. The germline V gene has CDR1 SGHTA and CDR2 FQGTGA. CDR3 loop: CASSLGFGTRDLETGELFF. The CDR3 DNA sequence: TGTGCCAGCAGCTTAGGGTTCGGGACAAGGGACCTTGAGACCGGGGAGCTGTTTTTT.

The V gene is TRBV28, the J gene TRBJ2-7; possibly TRBD1 for D (5 bases). V dropped 2 bases and J dropped 6 bases, with 17 bases sitting between them. The germline CDR1 and CDR2 sequences are MDHEN and SYDVKM. This CDR3 spans 15 amino acids. The CDR3: CASSLVGQGWVEQYF. The CDR3 DNA reads as TGTGCCAGCAGTTTAGTCGGACAAGGCTGGGTCGAGCAGTACTTC.

The chain links TRBV28 to TRBJ2-3; TRBD2 matches 11 bases. Germline values: CDR1 MDHEN, CDR2 SYDVKM. The CDR3 has 17 residues. Losses at the gene ends were 3 bases for V and 9 bases for J; bases not matched to a gene: 14. DNA of the CDR3: TGTGCCAGCAGTTTTAACCTACCGACTAGCGGGGATCTGACGCAGTATTTT. Its protein is CASSFNLPTSGDLTQYF.

This clone was seen a handful of times. The chain couples TRBV6-5 to TRBJ2-7, with 14 bases lining up with TRBD2. Germline V gene data show CDR1 as MNHEY and CDR2 as SVGAGI. Trimming took 7 bases from V and 3 from J; bases not matched to a gene: 2. CDR3 size: 14 residues. The CDR3 DNA reads TGTGCCAGCATCGGGACTAGCGGGAGCTACGAGCAGTACTTC. Amino acids: CASIGTSGSYEQYF.

The rearrangement uses TRBV5-1 and TRBJ2-1, with 10 bases aligning to TRBD2. CDR1 is SGHRS and CDR2 is YFSETQ in the germline V gene. J lost 0 bases, V lost 1 base, and 13 bases had no gene match. The CDR3 totals 20 residues. CDR3 protein: CASSLLPLAGVFSSYNEQFF. The CDR3 DNA reads TGCGCCAGCAGCTTGCTCCCGCTAGCGGGGGTATTCAGCTCCTACAATGAGCAGTTCTTC.

V is TRBV4-1 and J is TRBJ2-1; 11 nucleotides line up with TRBD2. After removal of 2 bases from V and 9 bases from J, the junction contained 3 bases not matched to a gene. CDR1 and CDR2 from the germline V gene are MGHRA and YSYEKL. The CDR3 totals 14 residues. This CDR3 reads CASSQRLAGSEQFF. The CDR3 region has the DNA TGCGCCAGCAGCCAAAGACTAGCGGGATCTGAGCAGTTCTTC.

The chain employs TRBV5-1 and TRBJ2-1; 10 bases fit TRBD2. The CDR3 is 15 amino acids. V lost 1 base to trimming and J lost 10 bases; unmatched junction nucleotides: 8. The germline gives CDR1 SGHRS, CDR2 YFSETQ. The CDR3 region has the DNA TGCGCCAGCAGCTTGACTAGCGGGACCTCGGGGGAGCAGTTCTTC. Encoded protein: CASSLTSGTSGEQFF.

The CDR3 region has the DNA TGCAGCGTTGTGCTCATAGCGGGAGTATTTGGCACCGGGGAGCTGTTTTTT. Protein sequence: CSVVLIAGVFGTGELFF. The J gene is TRBJ2-2, the V gene TRBV29-1; 9 bases are shared with TRBD2. CDR3 size: 17 residues. The V gene's germline CDR1 is SQVTM and CDR2 ANQGSEA. V dropped 4 bases and J dropped 4; count of bases not matched to a gene: 13.

The genes are TRBV7-6 and TRBJ2-7; maybe TRBD2 (6 bases). Germline CDR1 and CDR2: SGHVS and FNYEAQ. The V and J ends lost 3 bases and 6 bases respectively, with 12 bases between them. The CDR3 contains 13 residues. The CDR3 reads CASSFREGGEQYF. CDR3 nucleotides: TGTGCCAGCAGCTTTCGCGAGGGAGGCGAGCAGTACTTC.

This chain links TRBV6-4 with TRBJ2-5, with 10 bases aligning to TRBD1. The last part of the DNA fits TRBJ2-7 better; the J call may be wrong. The CDR3 consists of 15 residues. Per the germline V gene, CDR1 is MRHNA and CDR2 is SNTAGT. In DNA, the CDR3 is TGTGCCAGCAGTGAAGGGACAGGGGTCTACTACGAGCAGTACTTC. This encodes CASSEGTGVYYEQYF.